This TCR beta chain was observed in a study of cytomegalovirus exposure and HLA in healthy donors. General study findings and limits: HLA allele associations emerged for around 15,000 TCR beta sequences in a later analysis, at 0.05 false discovery rate. Across donors, most TCRs were seen rarely, yet some public ones were widespread.

Trimming took 7 bases from V and 2 from J; bases not matched to a gene: 6. The CDR3 is 15 amino acids. Germline V gives CDR1 LNHDA, CDR2 SQIVND (reference sequence). A remark on this clone: The antigen is unknown.

The PCR made use of 60 Vbeta and 13 Jbeta primers. Here immunoSEQ multiplex PCR was the method, and the copy in TCRdb shows in-frame clones only, minus some. This table has some 95,000 clones, around four fifths appearing once. The sequenced sample was PBMCs. The source of this sequence is a woman between 35 and 50 years old in good health and CMV-seropositive. The V gene is TRBV19, the J gene TRBJ2-3, with TRBD2 identical over 10 bases. The CDR3 sequence is CASTPTSGITDTQYF. The CDR3 coding sequence is TGTGCCAGTACCCCAACTAGCGGGATCACAGATACGCAGTATTTT.